A single sample gave rise to the 13 T cell receptor beta chains below, sequenced in a study of CD8 T cells in ankylosing spondylitis. TCRdb ran MiXCR on the 5' RACE reads and lists one entry per CDR3 protein. Among 30,000 to 40,000 distinct CDR3 sequences listed, roughly 3% were seen once. The sequencing input was blood, either unsorted or a sorted T cell fraction (not recorded which). The source of these receptors is a male donor with ankylosing spondylitis or in good health (not recorded which).

In its sample, this clonotype was seen many times. The chain is built from TRBV9 and TRBJ1-6; possible D gene TRBD1, 6 bases. The CDR3 runs 14 residues. Deletions cut 0 bases from V and 10 bases from J, with 11 bases between. Germline values: CDR1 SGDLS, CDR2 YYNGEE. The CDR3 nucleotides are TGTGCCAGCAGCGTAGAGGGGGAACGATCACCCCTCCACTTT. It specifies CASSVEGERSPLHF.

This clonotype was detected many times. The chain joins TRBV9 to TRBJ1-6, with D maybe TRBD1 (5 bases). The CDR3 runs to 15 residues. Germline V lookup: CDR1 SGDLS, CDR2 YYNGEE. Trimming stripped 0 bases from V and 7 bases from J, with 11 bases between. CDR3 coding DNA: TGTGCCAGCAGCGTAGGGCCAGGGTTGAATTCACCCCTCCACTTT. As protein: CASSVGPGLNSPLHF.

This clonotype was seen at least ten times. The J gene is TRBJ1-4, the V gene TRBV9, with D uncertain. V lost 2 bases to trimming and J lost 0 bases, with 17 bases between them. CDR3 length: 18 residues. The germline V gene encodes CDR1 SGDLS and CDR2 YYNGEE. For the CDR3, the DNA is TGTGCCAGCAGCGTTGGACCCCTCTTGGCGGCAACTAATGAAAAACTGTTTTTT. This gives the protein CASSVGPLLAATNEKLFF. Filled out from reference TRBV9 and TRBJ1-4, the complete variable domain reads DSGVTQTPKHLITATGQRVTLRCSPRSGDLSVYWYQQSLDQGLQFLIQYYNGEERAKGNILERFSAQQFPDLHSELNLSSLELGDSALYFCASSVGPLLAATNEKLFFGSGTQLSVL.

This clonotype was recorded at least ten times. The V gene is TRBV9, the J gene TRBJ2-1; 14 nucleotides match TRBD2. In germline, CDR1 is SGDLS, CDR2 YYNGEE. This CDR3 comprises 16 residues. V was clipped by 4 bases and J by 10 bases; unmatched bases: 10. In nucleotides, the CDR3 is TGTGCCAGCAGCCCTTGGACTAGCGGGAGGTTGGTCGAGCAGTTCTTC. Its translation is CASSPWTSGRLVEQFF.

This clonotype was seen repeatedly, ten times or more. The gene calls are TRBV9 and TRBJ2-6; D perhaps matches TRBD1 (6 bases). CDR3 length: 16 residues. The V gene lost 4 bases and the J gene lost 0 bases, with 11 bases spanning the gap. The germline V gene has CDR1 SGDLS and CDR2 YYNGEE. The CDR3, as DNA: TGTGCCAGCAGCCGGACAGATAGCTCTGGGGCCAACGTCCTGACTTTC. Translation gives CASSRTDSSGANVLTF. Variable domain in full (rest from reference TRBV9 and TRBJ2-6): DSGVTQTPKHLITATGQRVTLRCSPRSGDLSVYWYQQSLDQGLQFLIQYYNGEERAKGNILERFSAQQFPDLHSELNLSSLELGDSALYFCASSRTDSSGANVLTFGAGSRLTVL.

This clonotype came up many times. The V gene is TRBV9, the J gene TRBJ2-3; TRBD2 aligns across 10 bases. The CDR3 length is 16 residues. Germline-derived CDR1 and CDR2 are SGDLS and YYNGEE. Unmatched junction bases numbered 5, after V lost 4 bases and J lost 0 bases. The CDR3 nucleotides read TGTGCCAGCAGCATTCTAGCGGGGGAGAGCACAGATACGCAGTATTTT. Translated, it gives CASSILAGESTDTQYF.

This clonotype was seen ten or more times. The rearrangement joins TRBV9 to TRBJ2-3, with 14 nucleotides matching TRBD2. CDR1 is SGDLS, CDR2 YYNGEE, per germline. The CDR3 has 17 residues. V lost 4 bases to trimming and J lost 1 base; unmatched junction nucleotides: 5. CDR3 in DNA: TGTGCCAGCAGCAAAGAGACTAGCGGGAGGGGCACAGATACGCAGTATTTT. Protein product: CASSKETSGRGTDTQYF.

This clonotype was counted at least ten times. This rearrangement joins TRBV9 to TRBJ2-3, with TRBD2 identical over 9 bases. Germline CDR1 and CDR2: SGDLS and YYNGEE. V shed 2 bases and J 4 bases; nucleotides not matched to a gene: 5. The CDR3 spans 15 residues. The CDR3, as DNA: TGTGCCAGCAGCGTTCTAGCGGGGAGTCCAGATACGCAGTATTTT. Translated, it gives CASSVLAGSPDTQYF.

The sample holds many counts of this clonotype. The CDR3 is CASTKVGQGAGGYTF. The CDR3 DNA reads as TGTGCCAGCACCAAAGTAGGACAGGGGGCCGGTGGCTACACCTTC. The chain employs TRBV9 and TRBJ1-2, with 11 nucleotides matching TRBD1. The CDR3 sequence is 15 residues long. Germline CDR1 and CDR2: SGDLS and YYNGEE. V lost 6 bases and J lost 7; bases outside the gene matches: 11.

This clonotype was recorded many times. V and J are TRBV9 and TRBJ2-5; 8 bases are shared with TRBD2. The CDR3 consists of 15 residues. Unmatched junction bases numbered 6, after V lost 2 bases and J lost 3 bases. Germline CDR1 is SGDLS and CDR2 is YYNGEE. The DNA of the CDR3 is TGTGCCAGCAGCGTCAGCGGGAGCGCTAAAGAGACCCAGTACTTC. The encoded protein is CASSVSGSAKETQYF.

This clonotype occurred many times. V usage is TRBV9 and J usage is TRBJ2-3; D may be TRBD1 (5 bases). The CDR3 is 13 amino acids. From germline, CDR1 is SGDLS and CDR2 YYNGEE. V dropped 6 bases and J dropped 2 bases, with 10 bases sitting between them. The CDR3 spells CASKDRSTDTQYF. In DNA, the CDR3 is TGTGCCAGCAAAGACAGATCCACAGATACGCAGTATTTT.

There are many counts of this clonotype. The chain links TRBV9 to TRBJ2-2; 10 bases agree with TRBD1. The V segment lost 3 bases and the J segment 3 bases; nucleotides outside the gene matches: 8. CDR3 size: 17 residues. Germline V gene lookup returns CDR1 SGDLS and CDR2 YYNGEE. CDR3 bases: TGTGCCAGCAGCGCCCAAGGACAGGGGGATGACACCGGGGAGCTGTTTTTT. The encoded protein is CASSAQGQGDDTGELFF.

This clonotype was seen repeatedly, ten times or more. The chain combines TRBV9 with TRBJ2-5; D could derive from TRBD1 or TRBD2 (5 bases each). Germline CDR1 SGDLS, CDR2 YYNGEE. The CDR3 length is 14 residues. Trimming cost V 0 bases and J 7 bases, with 13 bases left between them. For the CDR3, the DNA is TGTGCCAGCAGCGTAGAGGGGACCACGACGACCCAGTACTTC. Amino acids: CASSVEGTTTTQYF.